These 12 T cell receptor beta chains came from one sample sequenced in a study of blood T cells in healthy people across ages. A second roughly 6 to 12 cycle PCR used barcoded and J-beta primers. TCRdb re-derived calls from the 5' RACE reads in MiXCR, one entry per CDR3 protein. The sample holds roughly 1,100,000 distinct CDR3 sequences, 20% to 25% seen once. Separately, the same data were catalogued under a study of T cells of mothers and their children.

Sequenced material: blood. The receptor set was obtained from a girl aged 2-15 years in good health.

The chain carries TRBV7-2 and TRBJ2-7; possibly TRBD2 for D (5 bases). This CDR3 has 14 residues. The V end lost 2 bases, the J end lost 7 bases, and 15 bases lay between the germline ends. Germline assignment: CDR1 SGHTA and CDR2 FQGNSA. In DNA, the CDR3 is TGTGCCAGCAGCTTATACGCCGTTTCGGGGGAGCAGTACTTC. This gives the protein CASSLYAVSGEQYF.

This clonotype came up a few times. The V gene is TRBV7-9, the J gene TRBJ2-5; D perhaps matches TRBD2 (5 bases). The germline V gene encodes CDR1 SEHNR and CDR2 FQNEAQ (reference sequence). The CDR3 covers 13 residues. Trimming pared 6 bases from V and 5 bases from J, leaving 13 bases between. As DNA, the CDR3 is TGTGCCAGCAGGGTCGGGGTTCGGGAGACCCAGTACTTC. Translation: CASRVGVRETQYF.

This chain joins TRBV5-1 and TRBJ2-3; TRBD2 might be the D (6 bases). The V and J ends lost 4 bases and 4 bases respectively, with 16 bases between them. Germline V gene sequence: CDR1 SGHRS, CDR2 YFSETQ. The CDR3 is 15 residues long. In nucleotides, the CDR3 is TGCGCCAGCAGCCTGATGGGACCGGGGGCAGATACGCAGTATTTT. Encoded protein: CASSLMGPGADTQYF.

This clonotype was seen more than once but under ten times. This chain links TRBV3-1 with TRBJ2-5; D is tentatively TRBD1 or TRBD2 (5 bases each). The V and J ends lost 4 bases and 5 bases respectively, with 17 bases between them. CDR3 size: 15 residues. Germline values: CDR1 LGHDT, CDR2 YNNKEL (reference sequence). Here the CDR3 DNA reads TGTGCCAGCAGCCCTCTGGGGGAGAACATCGAGACCCAGTACTTC. Encoded protein: CASSPLGENIETQYF.

This chain connects TRBV12-3 or TRBV12-4 to TRBJ1-1, with 7 nucleotides matching TRBD1. J was trimmed by 7 bases and V by 3 bases; bases with no gene match: 2. The CDR3 consists of 12 residues. The CDR3 is CASSFWDSEAFF. In DNA, the CDR3 is TGTGCCAGCAGTTTCTGGGACAGTGAAGCTTTCTTT.

This clonotype came up a few times. The chain has TRBV11-3 and TRBJ2-3, with a possible D match to TRBD2 (5 bases). Germline lookup yields CDR1 SGHNT and CDR2 YENEEA. V shed 5 bases and J shed 4 bases, with 13 bases lying between them. The CDR3 has 14 residues. The CDR3 coding sequence is TGTGCCAGCAGCACGCGACTATCTCCAGATACGCAGTATTTT. Residues: CASSTRLSPDTQYF. Complete variable domain (other parts from reference TRBV11-3 and TRBJ2-3): EAGVVQSPRYKIIEKKQPVAFWCNPISGHNTLYWYLQNLGQGPELLIRYENEEAVDDSQLPKDRFSAERLKGVDSTLKIQPAELGDSAVYLCASSTRLSPDTQYFGPGTRLTVL.

This clonotype has a handful of counts. This chain joins TRBV6-6 and TRBJ2-7, with TRBD2 matching over 7 bases. The V and J ends lost 0 bases and 6 bases, in that order; junction bases with no gene match: 11. CDR3 length equals 16 residues. The germline gives CDR1 MNHNY, CDR2 SVGAGI (reference sequence). The CDR3 nucleotides are TGTGCCAGCAGTTACTCCCTCGGGGCGGGAGCACCCGAGCAGTACTTC. Protein product: CASSYSLGAGAPEQYF.

This clonotype was counted a single time. The chain has TRBV6-2 or TRBV6-3 and TRBJ2-1; D remains ambiguous. The germline V gene encodes CDR1 MNHEY and CDR2 SVGEGT. There are 15 residues in the CDR3. Trimming removed 5 bases from V and 5 bases from J, with 16 bases in between. The CDR3 nucleotides are TGTGCCAGCAGTGTGACTGGCGCCTGGGACAATGAGCAGTTCTTC. Amino acid sequence: CASSVTGAWDNEQFF.

The rearrangement uses TRBV12-3 or TRBV12-4 and TRBJ1-4; 8 bases align to TRBD1. The V and J ends lost 6 bases and 8 bases, in that order; junction bases with no gene match: 11. This CDR3 is 15 amino acids long. The CDR3 bases are TGTGCCAGCAGCACCTCGGACAGGGTGAAGGAAAAACTGTTTTTT. The encoded protein is CASSTSDRVKEKLFF.

The chain carries TRBV29-1 and TRBJ1-1, with 7 bases that match TRBD1. V shed 7 bases, J shed 7 bases, and the junction held 6 bases outside the gene matches. Germline loops: CDR1 SQVTM, CDR2 ANQGSEA. This CDR3 is 11 amino acids long. This CDR3 reads CSARDSSEAFF. CDR3 sequence (DNA): TGCAGCGCAAGGGACAGTAGTGAAGCTTTCTTT.

The sample holds a few counts of this clonotype. The V and J genes are TRBV21-1 and TRBJ2-2; the D segment call TRBD1 is taken from the table without a DNA check. TRBV21-1 is termed a pseudogene. The CDR3 spans 15 residues. The CDR3 sequence: CASSSYNRGTGELFF. DNA of the CDR3: TGTGCCAGCAGCAGTTACAACAGGGGCACCGGGGAGCTGTTTTTT.

The chain combines TRBV24-1 with TRBJ2-5; tentatively, D is TRBD1 or TRBD2 (6 bases each). The V gene's germline CDR1 is KGHDR and CDR2 SFDVKD. This CDR3 is built from 13 residues. V was pared by 3 bases and J by 5 bases, with 9 bases between. This chain's CDR3 is CATSDQGGETQYF. The CDR3 coding sequence is TGTGCCACCAGTGATCAAGGGGGGGAGACCCAGTACTTC.